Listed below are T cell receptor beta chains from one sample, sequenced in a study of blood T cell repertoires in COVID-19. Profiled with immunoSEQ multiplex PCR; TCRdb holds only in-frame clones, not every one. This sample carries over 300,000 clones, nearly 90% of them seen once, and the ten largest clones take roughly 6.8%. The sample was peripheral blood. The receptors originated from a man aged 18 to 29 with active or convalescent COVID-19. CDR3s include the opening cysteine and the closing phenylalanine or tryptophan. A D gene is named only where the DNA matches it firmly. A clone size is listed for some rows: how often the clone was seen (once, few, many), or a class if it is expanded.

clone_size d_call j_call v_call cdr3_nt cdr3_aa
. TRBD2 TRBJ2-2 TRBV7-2 TGTGCCAGCAGCTTAAGGGCTAGCGGGAGTACGATTTCCGGGGAGCTGTTTTTT CASSLRASGSTISGELFF
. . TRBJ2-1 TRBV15 TGTGCCACCAGCAGAGATCTCCGTTTCGATGAGCAGTTCTTC CATSRDLRFDEQFF
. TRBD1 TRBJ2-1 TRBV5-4 TGTGCCAGCAGTACCGTAGGACAGGGGAACAATGAGCAGTTCTTC CASSTVGQGNNEQFF
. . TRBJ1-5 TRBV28 TGTGCCACCCGGGATTCTAATCAGCCCCAGCATTTT CATRDSNQPQHF
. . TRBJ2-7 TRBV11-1 TGTGCCAGCAGCTTCACAGGGCTCAGGTACGAGCAGTACTTC CASSFTGLRYEQYF
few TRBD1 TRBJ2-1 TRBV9 TGTGCCAGCAGCGTAGTTGTGACAGGGTTCAATGAGCAGTTCTTC CASSVVVTGFNEQFF
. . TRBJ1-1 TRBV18 TGTGCCAGCTCACCCCGGCGGGGGGCTGGAGTCACTGAAGCTTTCTTT CASSPRRGAGVTEAFF
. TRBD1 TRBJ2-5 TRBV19 TGTGCCAGTAGTAGAAACGGACAGGGGGCGCGAGAGACCCAGTACTTC CASSRNGQGARETQYF
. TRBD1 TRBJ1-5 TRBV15 TGTGCCACCAGCAGGTCTGGTGCAGGGGGCAGGCCCCAGCATTTT CATSRSGAGGRPQHF
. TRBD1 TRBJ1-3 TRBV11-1 TGTGCCAGCAGCCGGGACAGCTCTGGAAACACCATATATTTT CASSRDSSGNTIYF
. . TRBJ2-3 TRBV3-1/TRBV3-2 TGTGCCAGCAGCCATGGGAGGCCTTCTAGCACAGATACGCAGTATTTT CASSHGRPSSTDTQYF
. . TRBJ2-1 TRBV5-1 TGCGCCAGCAGCTTACAGGTAAATGAGCAGTTCTTC CASSLQVNEQFF
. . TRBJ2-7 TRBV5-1 TGCGCCAGCAGCCCGGACAGTGGGACCTACGAGCAGTACTTC CASSPDSGTYEQYF
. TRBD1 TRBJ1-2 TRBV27 TGTGCCAGCAGTTCAACAGGGGTATCGAAAGGCTACACCTTC CASSSTGVSKGYTF
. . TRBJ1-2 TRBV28 TGTGCCAGCAGTGTGGACAGTGGGGGCTACACCTTC CASSVDSGGYTF
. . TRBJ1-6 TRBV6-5 TGTGCCAGCAGTTACGGAGGACAGCCGAAGAATTCACCCCTCCACTTT CASSYGGQPKNSPLHF
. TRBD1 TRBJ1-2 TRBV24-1 TGTGCCACCAGTCTAGGGACAGGGTTAAGTGGCTACACCTTC CATSLGTGLSGYTF
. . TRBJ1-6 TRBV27 TGTGCCAGCAGTTTCGCAGATAATTCACCCCTCCACTTT CASSFADNSPLHF
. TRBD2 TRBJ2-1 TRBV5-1 TGCGCCAGCAGCTTACTAGCGGGATCTTACAATGAGCAGTTCTTC CASSLLAGSYNEQFF
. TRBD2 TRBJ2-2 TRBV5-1 TGCGCCAGCAGCTTCCTTAGCGGGAAGAACACCGGGGAGCTGTTTTTT CASSFLSGKNTGELFF
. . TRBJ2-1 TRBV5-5 TGTGCCAGCAGTTGGGGGGGAACGGCCCCCAGGGGTAATGAGCAGTTCTTC CASSWGGTAPRGNEQFF
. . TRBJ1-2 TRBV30 TGTGCCTGGGCCGGGACACCTAACTATGGCTACACCTTC CAWAGTPNYGYTF
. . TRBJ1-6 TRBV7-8 TGTGCCAGCAGACCTGGACAAGCGGGTTCACCCCTCCACTTT CASRPGQAGSPLHF
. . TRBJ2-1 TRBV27 TGTGCCAGCAGTTCGTCAGGGGACCACAATGAGCAGTTCTTC CASSSSGDHNEQFF
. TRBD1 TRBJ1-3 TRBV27 TGTGCCAGCAGTCTGTCGGGACAGCTATCTGGAAACACCATATATTTT CASSLSGQLSGNTIYF
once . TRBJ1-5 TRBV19 TGTGCCAGTAGTACCTATAGTGGTAATCAGCCCCAGCATTTT CASSTYSGNQPQHF
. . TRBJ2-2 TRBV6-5 TGTGCCAGCAGTTCCAGAGGACAGTTAACCGGGGAGCTGTTTTTT CASSSRGQLTGELFF
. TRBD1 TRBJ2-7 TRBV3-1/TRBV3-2 TGTGCCAGCAGCCCTTATATCGGACAGGGGTTGCACGAGCAGTACTTC CASSPYIGQGLHEQYF
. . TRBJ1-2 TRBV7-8 TGTGCCAGCAGCACATCCCGCGGGGTTCTCTTGGATGGCTACACCTTC CASSTSRGVLLDGYTF
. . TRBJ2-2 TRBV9 TGTGCCAGCAGCGTAGCTACGGGTTTCCCTCCGGGAACCGGGGAGCTGTTTTTT CASSVATGFPPGTGELFF
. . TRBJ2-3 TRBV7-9 TGTGCCAGCAGCCAACCGCTGGGCAAAGATACGCAGTATTTT CASSQPLGKDTQYF
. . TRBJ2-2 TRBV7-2 TGTGCCAGCAGCTTAAGGGGACATACGTCCGGGGAGCTGTTTTTT CASSLRGHTSGELFF
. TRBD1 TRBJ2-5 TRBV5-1 TGCGCCAGCAGACCGGGACAGGGAGGGCCAGAGACCCAGTACTTC CASRPGQGGPETQYF
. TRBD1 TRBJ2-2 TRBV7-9 TGTGCCAGCAGACTGACAGGGGTTGCCGGGGAGCTGTTTTTT CASRLTGVAGELFF
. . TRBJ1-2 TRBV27 TGTGCCAGCAGTTTCTCGGCGGGGGGTGGCTATGGCTACACCTTC CASSFSAGGGYGYTF
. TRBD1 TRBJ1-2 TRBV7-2 TGTGCCAGCAGCCCAGACAGGGGATATGGCTACACCTTC CASSPDRGYGYTF
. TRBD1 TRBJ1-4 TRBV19 TGTGCCACAGAACCGGGACAGGGAAGAGAAAAACTGTTTTTT CATEPGQGREKLFF
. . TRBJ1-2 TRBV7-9 TGTGCCAGCAGCTTAGGACTAGGGCCAAACTATGGCTACACCTTC CASSLGLGPNYGYTF
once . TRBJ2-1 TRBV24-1 TGTGCCACCCCTCTCGCGGACTACAACGATGAGCAGTTCTTC CATPLADYNDEQFF
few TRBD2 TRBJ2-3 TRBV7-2 TGTGCCAGCAGCTTAATAGCGGGGGCGTACACAGATACGCAGTATTTT CASSLIAGAYTDTQYF
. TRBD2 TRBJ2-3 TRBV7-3 TGTGCCAGCAGCCCCGGGACTAGCGGGGGTGGGCAGTATTTT CASSPGTSGGGQYF
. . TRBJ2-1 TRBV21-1 TGTGCCAGCAGCAACGGACTAGCGGACACCTACAATGAGCAGTTCTTC CASSNGLADTYNEQFF
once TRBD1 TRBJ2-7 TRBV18 TGTGCCAGCTCACGCGGCGGACAGGGAACCTACGAGCAGTACTTC CASSRGGQGTYEQYF
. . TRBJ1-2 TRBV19 TGTGCCAGTAGTATTGGGGGCCCCTATGGCTACACCTTC CASSIGGPYGYTF
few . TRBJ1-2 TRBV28 TGTGCCAGCAGCCCCGCGTACATACGGGACACTAACTATGGCTACACCTTC CASSPAYIRDTNYGYTF
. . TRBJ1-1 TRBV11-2 TGTGCCAGCAGCTTCAGTAGGGGCTCTGAAGCTTTCTTT CASSFSRGSEAFF
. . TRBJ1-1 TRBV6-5 TGTGCCAGCAGTTACGGGCAGGGCACGAACACTGAAGCTTTCTTT CASSYGQGTNTEAFF
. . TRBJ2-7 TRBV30 TGTGCCTGGAGTAAAACAGGGAGCCACGAGCAGTACTTC CAWSKTGSHEQYF
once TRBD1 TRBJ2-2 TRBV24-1 TGTGCCACCAGTGGGCAGTTGGGACAGGGTCCCGGGGAGCTGTTTTTT CATSGQLGQGPGELFF
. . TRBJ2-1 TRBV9 TGTGCCAGCAGCGTAGGCCAAGCTTACAATGAGCAGTTCTTC CASSVGQAYNEQFF
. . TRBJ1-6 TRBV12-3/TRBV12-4 TGTGCCAGCAGTTTATCGTCCGGGTCACCCCTCCACTTT CASSLSSGSPLHF
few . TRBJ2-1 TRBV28 TGTGCCAGCAGTTACCAGGATTCTGGGGGGAGCTCCTACAATGAGCAGTTCTTC CASSYQDSGGSSYNEQFF
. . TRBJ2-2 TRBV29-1 TGCAGCGCCGAGGCAGAGAACACCGGGGAGCTGTTTTTT CSAEAENTGELFF